This T cell receptor (beta chain) was sequenced in a study of T cell responses to AZD1222 COVID-19 vaccine. Study-level results: Samples come after the peak T cell response, not at day 14.

Germline CDR1 reads KGHSH; CDR2 reads LQKENI. The trim removed 1 base at V and 4 bases at J, leaving 5 bases unmatched. This CDR3 spans 15 amino acids. This table comes from immunoSEQ multiplex PCR, and its TCRdb copy is limited to in-frame clones, with some not included. The sample carries under 80,000 clones, roughly 80% recorded once. This clone was recorded only once. Its antigen is still unknown. The V and J genes are TRBV18 and TRBJ2-7; 9 nucleotides agree with TRBD2. The source is an adult in good health. The starting material was peripheral blood, obtained on day 0 of AZD1222 vaccination. Here the CDR3 reads CASSPQSGGPYEQYF. The CDR3 DNA is TGTGCCAGCTCACCACAAAGCGGGGGGCCTTACGAGCAGTACTTC.